This T cell receptor (beta chain) was sequenced during a study of blood T cell repertoires in COVID-19. This clone was observed once. V lost 0 bases and J lost 6; bases outside the gene matches: 8. The length of the CDR3 is 16 residues. Germline assignment: CDR1 KGHSH and CDR2 LQKENI. Data came from immunoSEQ multiplex PCR; TCRdb stores just in-frame clones and leaves some out. Here the sample spans over 85,000 clones, around 88% being singletons. The rearrangement links TRBV18 to TRBJ2-7, with TRBD2 matching 10 bases. Sequencing was carried out using peripheral blood. This clonotype originated in a woman in her 70s with acute or convalescent COVID-19. The CDR3 spells CASSPPSLAGGGEQYF. The CDR3 DNA sequence: TGTGCCAGCTCACCACCGTCGTTAGCGGGAGGAGGCGAGCAGTACTTC.